The T cell receptor beta chain described here comes from a study of identical twins. In germline, CDR1 is SEHNR, CDR2 FQNEAQ (reference sequence). Deletions cut 2 bases from V and 2 bases from J, with 10 bases between. There are 14 residues in the CDR3. Template switching (which added a universal primer site) was used, and cDNA carried unique molecular identifiers. One entry per CDR3 protein results from TCRdb running MiXCR on the 5' RACE reads. The sample has roughly 700,000 distinct CDR3 sequences; 8.6% are singletons. Concerning this clonotype: Its antigen is unidentified.

All donors comprised healthy Caucasians. Study conclusions and caveats: Memory repertoires showed no such pattern, whereas abundant cord blood beta clonotypes carried fewer insertions.

These sequences were also reported in another study, on yellow fever vaccine responses in identical twins.

The chain joins TRBV7-9 to TRBJ2-7; D ambiguous. The sequenced material came from PBMCs. The receptor was isolated from a woman between 18 and 29 years old in good health. Here the CDR3 DNA reads TGTGCCAGCAGCTTATGGGAAATCCCCTACGAGCAGTACTTC. It is translated as CASSLWEIPYEQYF.